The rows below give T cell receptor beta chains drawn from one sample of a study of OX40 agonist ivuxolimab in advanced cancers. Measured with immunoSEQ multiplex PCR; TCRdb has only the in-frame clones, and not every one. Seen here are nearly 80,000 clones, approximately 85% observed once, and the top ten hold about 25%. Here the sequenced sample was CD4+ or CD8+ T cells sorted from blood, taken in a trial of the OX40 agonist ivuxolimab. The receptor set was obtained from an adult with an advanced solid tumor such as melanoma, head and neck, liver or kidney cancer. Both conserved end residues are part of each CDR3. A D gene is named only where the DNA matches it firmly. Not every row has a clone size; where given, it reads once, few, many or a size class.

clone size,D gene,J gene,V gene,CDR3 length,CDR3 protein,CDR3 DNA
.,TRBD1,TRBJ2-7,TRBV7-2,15,CASSSYDRGVYEQYF,TGTGCCAGCAGCTCGTACGACAGGGGTGTGTACGAGCAGTACTTC
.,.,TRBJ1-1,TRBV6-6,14,CASRIALVDTEAFF,TGTGCCAGCAGAATCGCCCTAGTAGACACTGAAGCTTTCTTT
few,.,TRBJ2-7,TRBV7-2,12,CASSPSSYEQYF,TGTGCCAGCAGCCCCAGCTCCTACGAGCAGTACTTC
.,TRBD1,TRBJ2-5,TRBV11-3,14,CASSGRDSQETQYF,TGTGCCAGCAGCGGCCGGGACAGTCAAGAGACCCAGTACTTC
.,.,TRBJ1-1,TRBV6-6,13,CASSYSKDTEAFF,TGTGCCAGCAGTTACTCCAAAGACACTGAAGCTTTCTTT
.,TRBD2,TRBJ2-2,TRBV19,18,CASSIPSGRFGNTGELFF,TGTGCCAGTAGTATACCTAGCGGGAGGTTTGGAAACACCGGGGAGCTGTTTTTT
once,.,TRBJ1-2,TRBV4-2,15,CASSQDTRGSNGYTF,TGTGCCAGCAGCCAAGACACGAGGGGGAGTAATGGCTACACCTTC
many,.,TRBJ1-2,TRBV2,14,CASTPEQIYYGYTF,TGTGCCAGCACCCCCGAACAGATTTACTATGGCTACACCTTC
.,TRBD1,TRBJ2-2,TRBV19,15,CASSRDSLNTGELFF,TGTGCCAGTAGTAGGGACAGCCTGAACACCGGGGAGCTGTTTTTT
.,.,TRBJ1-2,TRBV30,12,CAWSVGGAGYTF,TGTGCCTGGAGTGTCGGAGGGGCTGGCTACACCTTC
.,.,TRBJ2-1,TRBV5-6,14,CASTSRGGVNEQFF,TGTGCCAGCACTTCACGAGGGGGGGTGAATGAGCAGTTCTTC
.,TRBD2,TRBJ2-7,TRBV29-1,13,CSVPGLADYEQYF,TGCAGCGTCCCGGGACTAGCGGACTACGAGCAGTACTTC
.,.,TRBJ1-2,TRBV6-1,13,CASSEMGNYGYTF,TGTGCCAGCAGTGAAATGGGGAACTATGGCTACACCTTC
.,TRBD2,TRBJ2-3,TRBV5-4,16,CASSTQREAHTDTQYF,TGTGCCAGCAGCACACAGCGGGAGGCACACACAGATACGCAGTATTTT
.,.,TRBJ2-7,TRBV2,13,CASKVTGGTEQYF,TGTGCCAGCAAAGTCACCGGGGGAACCGAGCAGTACTTC
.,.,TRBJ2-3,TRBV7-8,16,CASSLGTVLGADTQYF,TGTGCCAGCAGCTTAGGGACGGTGCTTGGGGCAGATACGCAGTATTTT